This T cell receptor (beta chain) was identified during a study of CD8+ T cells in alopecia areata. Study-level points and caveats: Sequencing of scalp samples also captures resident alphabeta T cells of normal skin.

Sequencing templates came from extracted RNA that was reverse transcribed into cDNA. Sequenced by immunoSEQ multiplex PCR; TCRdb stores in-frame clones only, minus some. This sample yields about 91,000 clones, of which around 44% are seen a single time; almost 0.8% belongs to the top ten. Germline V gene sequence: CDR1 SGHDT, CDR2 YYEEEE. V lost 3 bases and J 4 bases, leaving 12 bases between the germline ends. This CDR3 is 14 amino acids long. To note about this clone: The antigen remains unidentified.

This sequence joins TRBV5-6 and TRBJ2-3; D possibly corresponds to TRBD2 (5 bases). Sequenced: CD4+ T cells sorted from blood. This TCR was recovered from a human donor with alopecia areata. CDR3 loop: CASSSSGYPDTQYF. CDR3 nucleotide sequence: TGTGCCAGCAGCTCCTCGGGATATCCAGATACGCAGTATTTT.